One and the same sample provided the 11 T cell receptor beta chains below, sequenced in a study of cytomegalovirus exposure and HLA in healthy donors. Primers: 60 Vbeta forward and 13 Jbeta reverse. Measured with immunoSEQ multiplex PCR; TCRdb has only the in-frame clones, and not every one. The sample carries 110,000 or so clones, about 79% recorded once. The sample comprised PBMCs. The source of these receptors is a woman younger than 35 in good health and CMV-seronegative.

The chain carries TRBV7-6 and TRBJ2-6, with 8 nucleotides matching TRBD2. This CDR3 is built from 19 residues. V dropped 0 bases and J dropped 1; count of bases not matched to a gene: 8. Per the germline V gene, CDR1 is SGHVS and CDR2 is FNYEAQ. The DNA of the CDR3 is TGTGCCAGCAGCTTAGCCGGGGGGGGGTTGGCTTCTGGGGCCAACGTCCTGACTTTC. It encodes CASSLAGGGLASGANVLTF. Full variable domain (rest looked up from reference TRBV7-6 and TRBJ2-6): GAGVSQSPRYKVTKRGQDVALRCDPISGHVSLYWYRQALGQGPEFLTYFNYEAQQDKSGLPNDRFSAERPEGSISTLTIQRTEQRDSAMYRCASSLAGGGLASGANVLTFGAGSRLTVL.

The chain couples TRBV5-1 to TRBJ2-3, with 7 bases fitting TRBD2. Germline CDR1 SGHRS, CDR2 YFSETQ. V lost 7 bases and J lost 1; bases outside the gene matches: 6. The CDR3 sequence is 14 residues long. CDR3 region: CASQAGPGTDTQYF. The CDR3 DNA reads TGCGCCAGCCAAGCGGGACCTGGCACAGATACGCAGTATTTT.

The V gene is TRBV20-1, the J gene TRBJ2-5, with 7 bases identical to TRBD2. J gave up 4 bases and V 7 bases, and 3 bases lay outside the gene matches. This CDR3 has 11 amino acids. From germline, CDR1 is DFQATT and CDR2 SNEGSKA (reference sequence). This CDR3 is CSGWGGETQYF. The CDR3 nucleotides are TGCAGTGGATGGGGGGGAGAGACCCAGTACTTC.

The chain has TRBV5-6 and TRBJ2-7, with no clear D. The CDR3 has 13 residues. Germline V gives CDR1 SGHDT, CDR2 YYEEEE. Trimming stripped 0 bases from V and 3 bases from J, with 7 bases between. The chain's CDR3 is CASSLAGNYEQYV. DNA for the CDR3: TGTGCCAGCAGCTTGGCGGGTAACTACGAGCAGTACGTC.

V and J are TRBV30 and TRBJ1-2; D gene uncertain. The CDR3 consists of 14 residues. The V gene's germline CDR1 is GTSNPN and CDR2 SVGIG (reference sequence). The V end lost 3 bases, the J end lost 4 bases, and 15 bases lay between the germline ends. The CDR3 region has the DNA TGTGCCTGGAGCCGCGGCAGATCGAGCTATGGCTACACCTTC. This sequence encodes CAWSRGRSSYGYTF.

J is TRBJ2-1 and V is TRBV27; TRBD1 agrees at 9 bases. CDR1 is MNHEY, CDR2 SMNVEV, per germline (reference sequence). CDR3 length equals 15 residues. With 6 bases clipped from V and 2 bases from J, the junction kept 5 bases outside the gene matches. The CDR3 sequence: CASSPRQGAYNEQFF. The CDR3 nucleotides are TGTGCCAGCAGCCCCAGACAGGGGGCCTACAATGAGCAGTTCTTC.

Comment on this clone: Mismatch with germline at one junction end may stem from a read error. This chain connects TRBV4-2 to TRBJ2-2; maybe TRBD2 (5 bases). This CDR3 has 14 residues. Germline V gene sequence: CDR1 LGHNA, CDR2 YNFKEQ. CDR3 DNA sequence: TGTGCCAGCAGCTTGAGAGGGAACCCCGGGGAGCTGTTTTTT. Its protein product is CASSLRGNPGELFF.

V and J are TRBV5-4 and TRBJ2-1; TRBD2 matches 12 bases. The CDR3 is 17 residues long. In germline, CDR1 is SGHNT, CDR2 YYREEE (reference sequence). V shed 2 bases and J 7 bases; nucleotides not matched to a gene: 10. The CDR3, as DNA: TGTGCCAGCAGCTTAGGCGTGATAGGGACTAGCGGGAATGAGCAGTTCTTC. Its protein is CASSLGVIGTSGNEQFF. The variable domain in full, completed from reference TRBV5-4 and TRBJ2-1, reads ETGVTQSPTHLIKTRGQQVTLRCSSQSGHNTVSWYQQALGQGPQFIFQYYREEENGRGNFPPRFSGLQFPNYSSELNVNALELDDSALYLCASSLGVIGTSGNEQFFGPGTRLTVL.

Here the CDR3 reads CASSLSGAADTQYF. The CDR3 nucleotides read TGCGCCAGCAGCCTTAGCGGGGCCGCAGATACGCAGTATTTT. The chain couples TRBV5-1 to TRBJ2-3; 8 bases match TRBD2. The CDR3 is made up of 14 amino acids. Unmatched junction bases numbered 5, after V lost 4 bases and J lost 4 bases. Germline assignment: CDR1 SGHRS and CDR2 YFSETQ.

This chain joins TRBV28 and TRBJ1-1; the D gene is possibly TRBD1 (6 bases). The CDR3 extends over 15 amino acids. Deletions cut 5 bases from V and 1 base from J, with 14 bases between. The germline V gene encodes CDR1 MDHEN and CDR2 SYDVKM. CDR3 nucleotide sequence: TGTGCCAGCAGTCCCTGGGGGGGCCGGAACACTGAAGCTTTCTTT. This translates into CASSPWGGRNTEAFF.

V is TRBV6-5 and J is TRBJ2-1; 8 bases are shared with TRBD2. V lost 6 bases to trimming and J lost 10 bases; unmatched junction nucleotides: 5. The CDR3 extends over 12 amino acids. Germline V gives CDR1 MNHEY, CDR2 SVGAGI. The CDR3 spells CASRTSAGEQFF. CDR3 coding DNA: TGTGCCAGCAGGACTAGCGCAGGCGAGCAGTTCTTC.